Each of the 3 T cell receptor beta chains below was sequenced from the same sample in a study of blood T cell repertoires in COVID-19. Libraries were prepared by immunoSEQ multiplex PCR; TCRdb keeps only in-frame clonotypes and omits some of them. The sample carries approximately 280,000 clones, approximately 85% recorded once. The sequenced sample was peripheral blood. The receptors shown here come from a woman between 70 and 85 years old with acute or convalescent COVID-19.

This chain joins TRBV19 and TRBJ1-2, with a weak D call TRBD1 (5 bases). Germline V CDR1 and CDR2: LNHDA, SQIVND (reference sequence). The V and J ends lost 8 bases and 8 bases respectively, with 21 bases between them. CDR3 length: 14 residues. Written as DNA, the CDR3 is TGTGCCAGTTCGCCTAGGGGTAGGACGTTAGGCTACACCTTC. It codes for CASSPRGRTLGYTF.

The chain is built from TRBV15 and TRBJ2-7; a possible D gene is TRBD1 (5 bases). CDR3 size: 13 residues. The germline gives CDR1 LNHNV, CDR2 YYDKDF (reference sequence). The V end lost 2 bases, the J end lost 4 bases, and 9 bases lay between the germline ends. The CDR3 DNA reads TGTGCCACCAGCAGACTACAGGCATACGAGCAGTACTTC. Translation gives CATSRLQAYEQYF.

V is TRBV5-1 and J is TRBJ1-2, with D hard to call. Germline-derived CDR1 and CDR2 are SGHRS and YFSETQ. The CDR3 loop spans 15 amino acids. V was trimmed by 0 bases and J by 6 bases, leaving 15 bases between them. The CDR3: CASSLAANLGHGYTF. Written as DNA, the CDR3 is TGCGCCAGCAGCTTGGCTGCGAACCTTGGGCATGGCTACACCTTC.